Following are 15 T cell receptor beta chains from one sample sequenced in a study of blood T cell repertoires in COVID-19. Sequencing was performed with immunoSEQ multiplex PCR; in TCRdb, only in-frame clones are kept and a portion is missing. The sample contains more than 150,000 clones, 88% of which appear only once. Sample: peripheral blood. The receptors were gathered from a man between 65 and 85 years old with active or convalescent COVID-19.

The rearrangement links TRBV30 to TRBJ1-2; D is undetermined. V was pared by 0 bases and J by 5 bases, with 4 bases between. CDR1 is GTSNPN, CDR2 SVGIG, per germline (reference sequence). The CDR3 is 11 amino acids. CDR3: CAWSVLYGYTF. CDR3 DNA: TGTGCCTGGAGTGTGTTATATGGCTACACCTTC.

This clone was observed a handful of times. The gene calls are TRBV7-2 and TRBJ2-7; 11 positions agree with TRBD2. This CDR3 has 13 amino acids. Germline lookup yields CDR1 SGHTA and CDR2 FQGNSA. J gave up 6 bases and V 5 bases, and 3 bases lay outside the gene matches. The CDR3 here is CASSPSGGFEQYF. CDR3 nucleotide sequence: TGTGCCAGCAGCCCTAGCGGGGGGTTCGAGCAGTACTTC.

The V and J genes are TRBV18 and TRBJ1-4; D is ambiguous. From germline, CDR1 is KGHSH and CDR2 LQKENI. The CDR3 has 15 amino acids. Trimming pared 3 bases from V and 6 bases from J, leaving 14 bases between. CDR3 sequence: CASSPTQVSYEKLFF. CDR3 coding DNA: TGTGCCAGCTCACCGACCCAGGTCTCCTATGAAAAACTGTTTTTT. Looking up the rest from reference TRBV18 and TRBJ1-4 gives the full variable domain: NAGVMQNPRHLVRRRGQEARLRCSPMKGHSHVYWYRQLPEEGLKFMVYLQKENIIDESGMPKERFSAEFPKEGPSILRIQQVVRGDSAAYFCASSPTQVSYEKLFFGSGTQLSVL.

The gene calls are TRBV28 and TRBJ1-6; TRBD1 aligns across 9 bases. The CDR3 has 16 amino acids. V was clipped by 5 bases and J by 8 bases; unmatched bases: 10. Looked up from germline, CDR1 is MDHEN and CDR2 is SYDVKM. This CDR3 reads CASSGTGSRPHSPLHF. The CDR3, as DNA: TGTGCCAGCAGTGGGACAGGGTCACGTCCCCATTCACCCCTCCACTTT. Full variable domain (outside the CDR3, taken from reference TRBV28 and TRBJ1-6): DVKVTQSSRYLVKRTGEKVFLECVQDMDHENMFWYRQDPGLGLRLIYFSYDVKMKEKGDIPEGYSVSREKKERFSLILESASTNQTSMYLCASSGTGSRPHSPLHFGNGTRLTVT.

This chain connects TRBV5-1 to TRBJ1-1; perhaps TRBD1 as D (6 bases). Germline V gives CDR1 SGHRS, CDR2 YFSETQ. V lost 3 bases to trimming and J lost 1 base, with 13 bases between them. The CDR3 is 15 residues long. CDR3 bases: TGCGCCAGCAGCTCTGATGGACAGACGAACACTGAAGCTTTCTTT. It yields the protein CASSSDGQTNTEAFF.

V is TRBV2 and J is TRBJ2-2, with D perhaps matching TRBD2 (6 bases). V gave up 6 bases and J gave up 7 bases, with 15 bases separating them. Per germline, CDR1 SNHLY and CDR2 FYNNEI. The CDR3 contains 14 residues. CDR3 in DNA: TGTGCCAGCAGCTGGGACTTTTCCCTCGGGGAGCTGTTTTTT. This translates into CASSWDFSLGELFF.

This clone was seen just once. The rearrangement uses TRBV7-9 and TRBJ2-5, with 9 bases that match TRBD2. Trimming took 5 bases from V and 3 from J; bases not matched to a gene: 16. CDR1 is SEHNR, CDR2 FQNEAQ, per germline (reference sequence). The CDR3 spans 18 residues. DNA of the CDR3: TGTGCCAGCAGCCCGAAAGCCCGGTTGAGCGGGAGGAAAGAGACCCAGTACTTC. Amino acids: CASSPKARLSGRKETQYF.

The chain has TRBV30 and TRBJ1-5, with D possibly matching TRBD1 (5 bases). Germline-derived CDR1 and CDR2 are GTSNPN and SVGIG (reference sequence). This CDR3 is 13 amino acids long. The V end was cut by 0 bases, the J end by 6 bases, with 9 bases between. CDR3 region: CAWSVGGGQPQHF. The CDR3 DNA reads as TGTGCCTGGAGTGTGGGGGGAGGTCAGCCCCAGCATTTT.

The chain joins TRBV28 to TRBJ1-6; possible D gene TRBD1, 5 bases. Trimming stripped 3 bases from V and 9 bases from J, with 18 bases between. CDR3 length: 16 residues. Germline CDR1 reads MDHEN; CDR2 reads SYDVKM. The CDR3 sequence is CASSFPRGGFGSPLHF. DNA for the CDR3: TGTGCCAGCAGTTTCCCCCGGGGGGGATTCGGTTCACCCCTCCACTTT.

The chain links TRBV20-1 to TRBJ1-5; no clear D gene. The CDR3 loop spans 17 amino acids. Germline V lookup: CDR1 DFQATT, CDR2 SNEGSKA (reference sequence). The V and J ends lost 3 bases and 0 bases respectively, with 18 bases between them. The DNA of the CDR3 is TGCAGTGCTAGTCGCGCGGCACAACTATATAGCAATCAGCCCCAGCATTTT. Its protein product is CSASRAAQLYSNQPQHF.

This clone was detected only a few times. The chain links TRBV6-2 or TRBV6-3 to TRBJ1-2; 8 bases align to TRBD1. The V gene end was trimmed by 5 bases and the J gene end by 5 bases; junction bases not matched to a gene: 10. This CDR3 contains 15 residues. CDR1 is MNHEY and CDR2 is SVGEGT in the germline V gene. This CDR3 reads CASSTGTGAIYGYTF. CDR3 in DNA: TGTGCCAGCAGTACCGGGACAGGAGCGATATATGGCTACACCTTC.

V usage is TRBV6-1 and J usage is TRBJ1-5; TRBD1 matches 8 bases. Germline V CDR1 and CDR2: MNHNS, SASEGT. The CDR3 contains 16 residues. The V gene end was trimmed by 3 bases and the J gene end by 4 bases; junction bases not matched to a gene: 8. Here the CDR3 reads CASSEIQGVLNQPQHF. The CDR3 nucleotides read TGTGCCAGCAGTGAGATACAGGGGGTTCTAAATCAGCCCCAGCATTTT.

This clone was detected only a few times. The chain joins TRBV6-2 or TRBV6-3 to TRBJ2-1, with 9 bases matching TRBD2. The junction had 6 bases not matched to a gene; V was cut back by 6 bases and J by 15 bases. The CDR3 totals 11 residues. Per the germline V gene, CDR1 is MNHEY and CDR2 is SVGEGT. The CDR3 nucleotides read TGTGCCAGCAGCCAAGGGACTAGCTGGTTCTTC. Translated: CASSQGTSWFF.

CDR3 protein: CASSLLAGPSQETQYF. Here the CDR3 DNA reads TGCGCCAGCAGCTTACTAGCGGGGCCTTCCCAAGAGACCCAGTACTTC. The chain uses TRBV5-1 and TRBJ2-5; 10 bases align to TRBD2. The junction had 5 bases not matched to a gene; V was cut back by 2 bases and J by 1 base. The germline gives CDR1 SGHRS, CDR2 YFSETQ. CDR3 length equals 16 residues. The full variable domain, in which reference TRBV5-1 and TRBJ2-5 provide the parts outside the CDR3, is KAGVTQTPRYLIKTRGQQVTLSCSPISGHRSVSWYQQTPGQGLQFLFEYFSETQRNKGNFPGRFSGRQFSNSRSEMNVSTLELGDSALYLCASSLLAGPSQETQYFGPGTRLLVL.

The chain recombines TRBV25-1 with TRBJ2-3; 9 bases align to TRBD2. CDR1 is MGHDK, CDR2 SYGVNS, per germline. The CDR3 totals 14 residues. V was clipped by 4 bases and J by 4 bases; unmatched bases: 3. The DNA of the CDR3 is TGTGCCAGCAGTGTAGCGGGAGCCCCAGATACGCAGTATTTT. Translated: CASSVAGAPDTQYF.